Given below is one T cell receptor (beta chain) in context. TCRdb independently ran MiXCR on the RT-PCR reads; one entry per CDR3 protein. The sample lists about 700,000 distinct CDR3 sequences, 13% to 15% occurring once. The CDR3 length is 13 residues. With 4 bases removed from V and 2 bases from J, the gap between germline ends came to 11 bases. Per germline, CDR1 DFQATT and CDR2 SNEGSKA (reference sequence). Sequenced sample: memory CD4+ T cells from blood. This TCR came from a female donor in good health, serving as a healthy control. This sequence joins TRBV20-1 and TRBJ1-1; no definite D call. The CDR3 loop reads CSAIPPGNTEAFF. CDR3 nucleotides: TGCAGTGCTATTCCCCCAGGAAACACTGAAGCTTTCTTT.